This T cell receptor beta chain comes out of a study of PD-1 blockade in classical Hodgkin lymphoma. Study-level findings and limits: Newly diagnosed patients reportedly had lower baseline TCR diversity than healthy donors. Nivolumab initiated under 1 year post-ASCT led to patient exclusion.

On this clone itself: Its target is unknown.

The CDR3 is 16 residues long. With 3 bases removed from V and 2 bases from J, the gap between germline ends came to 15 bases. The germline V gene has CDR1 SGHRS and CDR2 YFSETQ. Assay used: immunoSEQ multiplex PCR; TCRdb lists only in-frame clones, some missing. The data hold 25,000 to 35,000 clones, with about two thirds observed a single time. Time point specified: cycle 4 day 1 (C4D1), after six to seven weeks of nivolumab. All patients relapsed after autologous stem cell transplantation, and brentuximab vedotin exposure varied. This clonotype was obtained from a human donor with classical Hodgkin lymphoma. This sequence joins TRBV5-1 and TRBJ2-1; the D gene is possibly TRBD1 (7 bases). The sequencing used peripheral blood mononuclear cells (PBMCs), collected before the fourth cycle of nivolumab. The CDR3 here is CASSSQGGTPYNEQFF. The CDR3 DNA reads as TGCGCCAGCAGCTCTCAGGGGGGTACCCCCTACAATGAGCAGTTCTTC.